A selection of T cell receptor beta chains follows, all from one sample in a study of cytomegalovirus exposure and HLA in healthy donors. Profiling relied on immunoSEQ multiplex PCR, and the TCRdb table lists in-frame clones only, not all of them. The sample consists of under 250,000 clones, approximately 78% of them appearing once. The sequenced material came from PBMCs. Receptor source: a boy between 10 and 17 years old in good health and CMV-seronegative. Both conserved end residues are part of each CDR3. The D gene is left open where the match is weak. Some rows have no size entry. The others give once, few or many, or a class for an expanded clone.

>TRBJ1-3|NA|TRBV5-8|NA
TGTGCCAGCAGCCTAGGGGGTTCTGTTGGAAACACCATATATTTT
CASSLGGSVGNTIYF
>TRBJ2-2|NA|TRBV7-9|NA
TGTTCCAGCAGCTTACAGGGAAACACCGGGGAGCTGTTTTTT
CSSSLQGNTGELFF
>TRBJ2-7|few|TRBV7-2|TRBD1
TGTGCCAGCAGCTTGACAGGGGGCGGCGAGCAGTACTTC
CASSLTGGGEQYF
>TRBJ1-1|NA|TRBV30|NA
TGTGCCTGGAGTGTAGATGGGCTGTGGACTGAAGCTTTCTTT
CAWSVDGLWTEAFF
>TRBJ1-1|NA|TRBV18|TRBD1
TGTGCCAGCTCACCACCCGACAGGGACGTTTTCGGGAACACTGAAGCTTTCTTT
CASSPPDRDVFGNTEAFF
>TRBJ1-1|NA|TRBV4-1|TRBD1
TGCGCCAGCAGCCAAGAAGGGGGCACCACTGAAGCTTTCTTT
CASSQEGGTTEAFF
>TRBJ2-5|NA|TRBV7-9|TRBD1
TGTGCCAGCAGCTTAGGGGGGACAGTTTTAGGGGACCAGTACTTC
CASSLGGTVLGDQYF
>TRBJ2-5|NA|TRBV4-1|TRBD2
TGCGCCAGCAGTTTCGGGACTAGCGGGCCTCAAGAGACCCAGTACTTC
CASSFGTSGPQETQYF
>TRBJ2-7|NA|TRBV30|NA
TGTGCCTGGAGTGTAAGCGGATCCTACGAGCAGTACTTC
CAWSVSGSYEQYF
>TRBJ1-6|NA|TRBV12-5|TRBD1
TGTGCTAGTGGTTTGTTTGACAGGGGGTTAAGCTCCTATAATTCACCCCTCCACTTT
CASGLFDRGLSSYNSPLHF
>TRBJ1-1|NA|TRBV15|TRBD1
TGTGCCACCAGCAGAACAGGGGCGCGGAACACTGAAGCTTTCTTT
CATSRTGARNTEAFF